A single sample is the source of the 29 T cell receptor beta chains below, sequenced in a study of shared clonotypes between healthy human individuals. Clones were sequenced by immunoSEQ multiplex PCR, and TCRdb holds only the in-frame ones, with some missing. Found here are about 2.4 million clones, roughly 93% of them singletons; the top ten hold 0.36%. Specimen: naive CD4+ T cells from PBMCs. Subset specified: CD45RA+ positively selected. Every receptor here comes from a young man in good health. Some clones in this sample may be carry-over from other donors' samples.

The J gene is TRBJ2-2, the V gene TRBV7-6; D gene unclear. Trimming pared 3 bases from V and 7 bases from J, leaving 9 bases between. Germline V gene data show CDR1 as SGHVS and CDR2 as FNYEAQ. This CDR3 has 13 amino acids. CDR3 bases: TGTGCCAGCAGCTTGTTGCGAGGCGGGGAGCTGTTTTTT. It codes for CASSLLRGGELFF.

The CDR3 loop is CASSPYDNYGYTF. The DNA for the CDR3 is TGTGCCAGTAGTCCGTACGACAACTATGGCTACACCTTC. J is TRBJ1-2 and V is TRBV19, with D uncertain. This CDR3 contains 13 residues. Trimming shortened V by 5 bases and J by 2 bases, and 9 bases separated the two germline ends. The germline gives CDR1 LNHDA, CDR2 SQIVND (reference sequence).

The J gene is TRBJ1-1, the V gene TRBV7-9; D remains ambiguous. The CDR3 is 13 amino acids. Deletions cut 5 bases from V and 1 base from J, with 8 bases between. CDR1 SEHNR and CDR2 FQNEAQ come from the germline V gene (reference sequence). CDR3 sequence (DNA): TGTGCCAGCAGCCAACACTCGAACACTGAAGCTTTCTTT. Translation gives CASSQHSNTEAFF. Supplemented by reference TRBV7-9 and TRBJ1-1, the full variable domain reads DTGVSQNPRHKITKRGQNVTFRCDPISEHNRLYWYRQTLGQGPEFLTYFQNEAQLEKSRLLSDRFSAERPKGSFSTLEIQRTEQGDSAMYLCASSQHSNTEAFFGQGTRLTVV.

The CDR3 nucleotides read TGCAGCGTGAAAAAGCGGAAAGACAATACAGCCTCCTACAATGAGCAGTTCTTC. Translation gives CSVKKRKDNTASYNEQFF. V is TRBV29-1 and J is TRBJ2-1; tentatively, D is TRBD2 (5 bases). V lost 6 bases, J lost 0 bases, and 24 bases lay in between. Germline V gene data show CDR1 as SQVTM and CDR2 as ANQGSEA. The CDR3 is 18 residues long.

This clone was seen just once. DNA for the CDR3: TGTGCCAGCAGCAGGGCGGGCGTAGAGACCCAGTACTTC. It specifies CASSRAGVETQYF. The chain employs TRBV11-2 and TRBJ2-5; TRBD2 might be the D (5 bases). The CDR3 is 13 amino acids. V dropped 5 bases and J dropped 4 bases, with 11 bases sitting between them. CDR1 and CDR2 (germline): SGHAT, FQNNGV.

This clone occurred once. The chain employs TRBV29-1 and TRBJ2-1; D is uncertain. V gave up 8 bases and J gave up 4 bases, with 9 bases separating them. The CDR3 runs to 11 residues. Looked up from germline, CDR1 is SQVTM and CDR2 is ANQGSEA. The CDR3 loop reads CSFRPYNEQFF. The CDR3 nucleotides are TGCAGCTTCCGGCCTTACAATGAGCAGTTCTTC.

This rearrangement joins TRBV28 to TRBJ2-1, with 13 bases aligning to TRBD2. The CDR3 sequence is 14 residues long. Germline trimming cut 6 bases from V and 8 bases from J; bases unmatched to any gene: 4. Germline loops: CDR1 MDHEN, CDR2 SYDVKM. Here the CDR3 reads CASRGLAGRDEQFF. In nucleotides, the CDR3 is TGTGCCAGCAGGGGACTAGCGGGAAGGGATGAGCAGTTCTTC.

About this clone itself: The identical CDR3 is also encoded by other nucleotide sequences in the sample. The chain has TRBV28 and TRBJ2-2; perhaps TRBD1 as D (6 bases). Trimming cost V 5 bases and J 5 bases, with 9 bases left between them. The CDR3 is made up of 13 amino acids. Germline V gene sequence: CDR1 MDHEN, CDR2 SYDVKM. The CDR3 DNA reads TGTGCCAGCAGTCCACAGGGTACCGGGGAGCTGTTTTTT. Translating it yields CASSPQGTGELFF.

This chain links TRBV4-1 with TRBJ2-1, with a possible D match to TRBD1 (5 bases). The CDR3 spans 15 residues. The germline gives CDR1 MGHRA, CDR2 YSYEKL. The V and J ends lost 4 bases and 10 bases respectively, with 20 bases between them. The CDR3 DNA reads as TGCGCCAGCAGCCCAGGGTCCTTTAGTGATCTGGAGCAGTTCTTC. It specifies CASSPGSFSDLEQFF.

The chain carries TRBV5-1 and TRBJ1-3; D uncertain. Trimming stripped 1 base from V and 0 bases from J, with 11 bases between. This CDR3 is built from 16 residues. CDR1 and CDR2 (germline): SGHRS, YFSETQ. CDR3 sequence (DNA): TGCGCCAGCAGCTTGCCGGGTACAAGCTCTGGAAACACCATATATTTT. It encodes CASSLPGTSSGNTIYF.

This chain uses TRBV5-4 with TRBJ2-7; D ambiguous. The CDR3 runs to 14 residues. Trimming removed 2 bases at V and 3 bases at J, with 12 bases between. Germline CDR1 SGHNT, CDR2 YYREEE (reference sequence). The CDR3 DNA follows: TGTGCCAGCAGCTTTTACGGGTCGATCTACGAGCAGTACTTC. As protein: CASSFYGSIYEQYF.

The chain recombines TRBV4-1 with TRBJ2-7; 12 positions agree with TRBD1. CDR1 and CDR2 from the germline V gene are MGHRA and YSYEKL. Trimming at V came to 0 bases and at J to 6 bases, leaving 6 bases not matched to a gene. This CDR3 is 16 amino acids long. CDR3 loop: CASSQDRWDRGREQYF. Written as DNA, the CDR3 is TGCGCCAGCAGCCAAGATAGGTGGGACAGGGGGCGCGAGCAGTACTTC.

The chain is built from TRBV4-2 and TRBJ1-2, with 9 bases lining up with TRBD1. CDR1 and CDR2 (germline): LGHNA, YNFKEQ. The CDR3 spans 17 residues. Losses at the gene ends were 2 bases for V and 1 base for J; bases not matched to a gene: 8. The CDR3 coding sequence is TGTGCCAGCAGCCAACCCGGGCGGGACAGGGTTAACTATGGCTACACCTTC. This encodes CASSQPGRDRVNYGYTF.

The genes are TRBV5-1 and TRBJ1-2; perhaps TRBD1 as D (6 bases). Trimming pared 1 base from V and 7 bases from J, leaving 20 bases between. The V gene's germline CDR1 is SGHRS and CDR2 YFSETQ. The CDR3 extends over 16 amino acids. DNA for the CDR3: TGCGCCAGCAGCTTGACCCCGGGGGGGGGCTCTGGTGGCTACACCTTC. Translation gives CASSLTPGGGSGGYTF.

The chain recombines TRBV15 with TRBJ2-7; TRBD2 aligns across 14 bases. Germline V gives CDR1 LNHNV, CDR2 YYDKDF (reference sequence). V shed 2 bases, J shed 6 bases, and the junction held 9 bases outside the gene matches. CDR3 size: 17 residues. CDR3 in DNA: TGTGCCACCAGCAGAAACCCGGGACTAGCGGGAGCGTCCGAGCAGTACTTC. Translating it yields CATSRNPGLAGASEQYF.

The genes are TRBV28 and TRBJ1-3; the D is unclear. The CDR3 length is 10 residues. Germline lookup yields CDR1 MDHEN and CDR2 SYDVKM. V gave up 5 bases and J gave up 8 bases, with 4 bases separating them. The chain's CDR3 is CASSADTIYF. CDR3 bases: TGTGCCAGCAGTGCCGACACCATATATTTT.

A remark on this clone: The same CDR3 arises from other DNA sequences in this sample as well. The gene calls are TRBV7-9 and TRBJ1-1; D is uncertain. The germline CDR1 and CDR2 sequences are SEHNR and FQNEAQ (reference sequence). Trimming removed 5 bases from V and 0 bases from J, with 13 bases in between. The CDR3 has 15 residues. The CDR3 loop reads CASSPRGQVNTEAFF. The DNA for the CDR3 is TGTGCCAGCAGCCCACGGGGTCAGGTGAACACTGAAGCTTTCTTT.

CDR3 sequence reads: CASSPPRGTEQYGYTF. For the CDR3, the DNA is TGTGCCAGCAGTCCCCCCAGAGGGACAGAGCAATATGGCTACACCTTC. The V call is TRBV28, the J call TRBJ1-2, with 7 bases aligning to TRBD1. The germline V gene encodes CDR1 MDHEN and CDR2 SYDVKM. The CDR3 extends over 16 amino acids. The V and J ends lost 5 bases and 5 bases, in that order; junction bases with no gene match: 14.

The gene calls are TRBV12-5 and TRBJ2-1; TRBD1 or TRBD2 may be the D gene (5 bases each). The V and J ends lost 7 bases and 12 bases respectively, with 19 bases between them. CDR1 and CDR2 (germline): LGHNT, FRNRAP. This CDR3 has 13 amino acids. CDR3 protein: CASASIGDHPQFF. The CDR3 DNA is TGTGCTAGTGCCTCCATTGGGGACCACCCGCAGTTCTTC.

V and J are TRBV2 and TRBJ2-3; the match to TRBD2 covers 7 bases. Trimming cost V 7 bases and J 7 bases; bases outside gene matches: 14. This CDR3 comprises 15 residues. Germline V gene lookup returns CDR1 SNHLY and CDR2 FYNNEI. The CDR3 sequence: CASNLAGGGAYTQYF. As DNA, the CDR3 is TGTGCCAGCAATTTAGCGGGTGGGGGTGCGTATACGCAGTATTTT.

The J gene is TRBJ1-2, the V gene TRBV19; 10 bases fit TRBD1. The length of the CDR3 is 17 residues. The germline V gene has CDR1 LNHDA and CDR2 SQIVND (reference sequence). The V gene end was trimmed by 5 bases and the J gene end by 4 bases; junction bases not matched to a gene: 13. CDR3: CASSSEGRDRGSYGYTF. The CDR3 DNA reads as TGTGCCAGTAGTTCTGAGGGCCGGGACAGGGGAAGCTATGGCTACACCTTC.

About this clone itself: Different DNA sequences within this sample yield the same CDR3. The chain couples TRBV30 to TRBJ2-7; possibly TRBD1 for D (6 bases). The germline CDR1 and CDR2 sequences are GTSNPN and SVGIG (reference sequence). The CDR3 runs 11 residues. With 2 bases removed from V and 7 bases from J, the gap between germline ends came to 9 bases. CDR3 nucleotide sequence: TGTGCCTGGAGTATAAGGGGGGAGCAGTACTTC. Amino acids: CAWSIRGEQYF.

The rearrangement joins TRBV6-6 to TRBJ2-7; D not certain. This CDR3 contains 12 residues. Trimming pared 0 bases from V and 12 bases from J, leaving 12 bases between. CDR1 MNHNY and CDR2 SVGAGI come from the germline V gene (reference sequence). CDR3 sequence reads: CASSYSRFKGYF. As DNA, the CDR3 is TGTGCCAGCAGTTACTCGAGGTTTAAGGGGTACTTC.

V gene TRBV19 combines with J gene TRBJ2-7; TRBD1 matches at 7 bases. The CDR3 is made up of 17 amino acids. Germline-derived CDR1 and CDR2 are LNHDA and SQIVND (reference sequence). The junction had 13 bases not matched to a gene; V was cut back by 1 base and J by 4 bases. In DNA, the CDR3 is TGTGCCAGTAGTATAGGAATTTCGAGGGACAGCCAATACGAGCAGTACTTC. Protein sequence: CASSIGISRDSQYEQYF.

The chain has TRBV27 and TRBJ1-2, with no clear D. Germline loops: CDR1 MNHEY, CDR2 SMNVEV (reference sequence). Deletions cut 0 bases from V and 0 bases from J, with 5 bases between. The CDR3 totals 14 residues. This CDR3 is CASSLSSPNYGYTF. Written as DNA, the CDR3 is TGTGCCAGCAGTTTATCTTCCCCTAACTATGGCTACACCTTC.

The chain combines TRBV4-3 with TRBJ2-3; 12 nucleotides align to TRBD2. The V gene end was trimmed by 3 bases and the J gene end by 6 bases; junction bases not matched to a gene: 10. In germline, CDR1 is LGHNA, CDR2 YSLEER. The CDR3 runs 17 residues. CDR3 amino acids: CASSQARLAGDRDTQYF. CDR3 nucleotides: TGCGCCAGCAGCCAGGCTCGACTAGCGGGAGATAGGGATACGCAGTATTTT.

The chain links TRBV11-2 to TRBJ2-7; 8 positions agree with TRBD1. The CDR3 totals 16 residues. V lost 4 bases, J lost 6 bases, and 14 bases stayed unmatched. Germline CDR1 SGHAT, CDR2 FQNNGV. CDR3 in amino acids: CASSSARDRLYREQYF. DNA for the CDR3: TGTGCCAGCAGCTCCGCCCGGGACAGGTTATATCGCGAGCAGTACTTC.

The chain carries TRBV7-8 and TRBJ2-7; possibly TRBD1 for D (5 bases). The germline gives CDR1 SGHVS, CDR2 FQNEAQ. Between the trimmed V and J ends, which lost 6 bases and 4 bases, there was a span of 13 bases. The CDR3 sequence is 13 residues long. The CDR3 protein is CASSPFQGYEQYF. CDR3 coding DNA: TGTGCCAGCAGTCCTTTTCAGGGTTACGAGCAGTACTTC.

The chain couples TRBV18 to TRBJ1-3; the D gene is possibly TRBD1 (5 bases). V lost 6 bases and J 0 bases, leaving 12 bases between the germline ends. This CDR3 comprises 15 residues. Germline CDR1 is KGHSH and CDR2 is LQKENI. The CDR3 coding sequence is TGTGCCAGCTCGCCTGGGGGTAGCTCTGGAAACACCATATATTTT. Protein: CASSPGGSSGNTIYF.